This T cell receptor beta chain was identified in a study of blood T cell repertoires in COVID-19. Under the authors' procedure: Quantification of nucleated cells was approximated via reference gene primer amplification. Clones were sequenced by immunoSEQ multiplex PCR, and TCRdb holds only the in-frame ones, with some missing. V, J and clone size are taken as reported in that table, and D and trimming were inferred from the DNA itself. Counted here are under 130,000 clones, about 86% occurring once; the ten biggest clones make up under 40%. Germline CDR1 reads KGHDR; CDR2 reads SFDVKD. V shed 9 bases and J shed 6 bases, with 21 bases lying between them. The CDR3 totals 15 residues.

Material: peripheral blood. The chain carries TRBV24-1 and TRBJ2-3; tentative D call: TRBD2 (5 bases). This receptor was obtained from a man older than 75 with acute or convalescent COVID-19. CDR3 sequence: CATSVGSGTEDTQYF. The CDR3 DNA follows: TGTGCCACCTCTGTGGGGAGCGGCACTGAGGATACGCAGTATTTT.